The source of this TCR beta chain is a study of resident and recirculating memory T cells in vitiligo. As for the study in general: Shave-biopsy epidermis from lesional and nonlesional skin was sequenced alongside PBMCs.

Stable vitiligo meant no lesion change over the previous 6 months. At least ten counts were recorded for this clone. The antigen is undetermined. The method was immunoSEQ multiplex PCR; TCRdb's version includes in-frame clones alone and lacks a portion of them. The data show around 78,000 clones, about 92% seen once. Germline V CDR1 and CDR2: LNHDA, SQIVND (reference sequence). The CDR3 is made up of 17 amino acids. The ends lost 1 base at V and 7 bases at J; junction bases unmatched: 13. Findings of the study overall: No unique dominant TCR clone was found in vitiligo lesions.

The sample consisted of blood. The sequence was collected from a male donor with vitiligo. The chain has TRBV19 and TRBJ2-7; 10 bases are a match to TRBD2. CDR3 sequence reads: CASSIAAGGPFVGEQYF. The CDR3 region has the DNA TGTGCCAGTAGTATAGCAGCGGGAGGGCCTTTTGTTGGTGAGCAGTACTTC. Full variable domain (missing parts from reference TRBV19 and TRBJ2-7): DGGITQSPKYLFRKEGQNVTLSCEQNLNHDAMYWYRQDPGQGLRLIYYSQIVNDFQKGDIAEGYSVSREKKESFPLTVTSAQKNPTAFYLCASSIAAGGPFVGEQYFGPGTRLTVT.